This record covers a single T cell receptor (beta chain). These data come from a study of OX40 agonist ivuxolimab in advanced cancers. Study context: All patients had ivuxolimab intravenously every 2 weeks at 0.01 to 10 mg/kg.

The CDR3 contains 17 residues. Trimming pared 3 bases from V and 0 bases from J, leaving 12 bases between. CDR1 is KGHSH and CDR2 is LQKENI in the germline V gene. Assay used: immunoSEQ multiplex PCR; TCRdb lists only in-frame clones, some missing. The table records tens of thousands of clones, about 80% of them present only once. Sequenced here: CD4+ or CD8+ T cells sorted from blood, sampled in a trial of the OX40 agonist ivuxolimab. This receptor was identified in an adult with an advanced solid tumor such as melanoma, head and neck, liver or kidney cancer. The chain uses TRBV18 and TRBJ2-6; the D gene is possibly TRBD2 (5 bases). CDR3 sequence (DNA): TGTGCCAGCTCACCCCAGGTGGGGAGCTCTGGGGCCAACGTCCTGACTTTC. This codes for CASSPQVGSSGANVLTF.